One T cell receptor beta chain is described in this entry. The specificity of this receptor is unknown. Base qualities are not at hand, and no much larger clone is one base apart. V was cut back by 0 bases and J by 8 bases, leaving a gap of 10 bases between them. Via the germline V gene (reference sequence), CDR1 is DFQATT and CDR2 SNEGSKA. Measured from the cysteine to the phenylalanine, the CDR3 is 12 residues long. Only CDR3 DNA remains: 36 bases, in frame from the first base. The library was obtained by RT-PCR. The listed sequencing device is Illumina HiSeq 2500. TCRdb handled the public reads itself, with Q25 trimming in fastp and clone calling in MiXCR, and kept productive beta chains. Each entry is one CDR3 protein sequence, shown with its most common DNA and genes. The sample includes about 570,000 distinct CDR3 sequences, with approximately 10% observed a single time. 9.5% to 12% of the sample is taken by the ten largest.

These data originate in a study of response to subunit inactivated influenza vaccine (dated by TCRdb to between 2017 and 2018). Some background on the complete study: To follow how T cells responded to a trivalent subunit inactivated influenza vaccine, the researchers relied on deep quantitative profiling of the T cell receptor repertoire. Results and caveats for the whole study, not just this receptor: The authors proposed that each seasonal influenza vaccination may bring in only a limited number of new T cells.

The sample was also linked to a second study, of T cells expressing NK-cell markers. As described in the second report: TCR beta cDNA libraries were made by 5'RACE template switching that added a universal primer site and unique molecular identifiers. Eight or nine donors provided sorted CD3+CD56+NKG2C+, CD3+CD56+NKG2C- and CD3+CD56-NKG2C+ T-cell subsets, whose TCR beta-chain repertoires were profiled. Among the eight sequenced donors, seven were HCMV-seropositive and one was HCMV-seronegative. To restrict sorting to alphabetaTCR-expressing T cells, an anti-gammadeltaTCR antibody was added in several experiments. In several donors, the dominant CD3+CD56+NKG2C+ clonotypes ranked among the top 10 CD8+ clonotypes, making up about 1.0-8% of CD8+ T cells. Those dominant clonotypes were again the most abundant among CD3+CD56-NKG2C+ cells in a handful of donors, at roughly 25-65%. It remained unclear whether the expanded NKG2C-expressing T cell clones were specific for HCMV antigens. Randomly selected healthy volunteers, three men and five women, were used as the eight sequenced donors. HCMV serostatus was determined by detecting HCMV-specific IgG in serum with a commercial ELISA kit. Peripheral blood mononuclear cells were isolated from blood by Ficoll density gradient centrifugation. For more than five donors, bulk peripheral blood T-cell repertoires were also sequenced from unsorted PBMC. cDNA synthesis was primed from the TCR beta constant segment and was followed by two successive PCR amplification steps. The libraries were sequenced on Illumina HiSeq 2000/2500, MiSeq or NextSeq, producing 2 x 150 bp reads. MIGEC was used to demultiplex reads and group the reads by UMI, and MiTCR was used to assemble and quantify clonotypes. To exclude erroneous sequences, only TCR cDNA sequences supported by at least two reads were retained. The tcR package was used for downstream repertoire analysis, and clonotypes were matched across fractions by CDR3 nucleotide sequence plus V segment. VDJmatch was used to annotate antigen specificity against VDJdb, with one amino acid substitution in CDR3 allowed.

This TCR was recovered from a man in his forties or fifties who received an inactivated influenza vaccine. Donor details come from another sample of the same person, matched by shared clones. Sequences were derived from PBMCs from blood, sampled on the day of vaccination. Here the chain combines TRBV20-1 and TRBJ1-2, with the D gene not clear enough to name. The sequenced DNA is TGCAGTGCTAGAGACGGGCCGCCGGGCTACACCTTC. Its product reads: CSARDGPPGYTF.